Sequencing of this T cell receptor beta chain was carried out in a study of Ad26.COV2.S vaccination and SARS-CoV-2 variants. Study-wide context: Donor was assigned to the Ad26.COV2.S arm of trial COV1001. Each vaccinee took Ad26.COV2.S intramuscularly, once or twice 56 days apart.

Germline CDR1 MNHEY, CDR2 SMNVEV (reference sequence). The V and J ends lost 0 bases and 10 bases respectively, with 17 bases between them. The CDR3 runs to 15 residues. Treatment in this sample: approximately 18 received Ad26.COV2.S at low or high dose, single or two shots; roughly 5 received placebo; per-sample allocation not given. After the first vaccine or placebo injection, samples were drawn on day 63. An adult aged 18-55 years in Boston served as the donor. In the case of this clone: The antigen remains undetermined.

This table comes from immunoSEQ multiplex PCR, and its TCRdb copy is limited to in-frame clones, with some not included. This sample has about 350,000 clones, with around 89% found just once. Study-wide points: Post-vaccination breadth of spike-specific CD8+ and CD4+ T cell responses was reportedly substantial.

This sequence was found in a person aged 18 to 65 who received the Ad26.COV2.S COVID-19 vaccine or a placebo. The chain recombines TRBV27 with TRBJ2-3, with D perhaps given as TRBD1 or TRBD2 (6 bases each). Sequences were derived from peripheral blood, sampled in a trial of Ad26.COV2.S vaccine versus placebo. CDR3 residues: CASSLSRGPVFPQYF. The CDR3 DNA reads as TGTGCCAGCAGTTTATCCCGGGGGCCTGTCTTCCCGCAGTATTTT.